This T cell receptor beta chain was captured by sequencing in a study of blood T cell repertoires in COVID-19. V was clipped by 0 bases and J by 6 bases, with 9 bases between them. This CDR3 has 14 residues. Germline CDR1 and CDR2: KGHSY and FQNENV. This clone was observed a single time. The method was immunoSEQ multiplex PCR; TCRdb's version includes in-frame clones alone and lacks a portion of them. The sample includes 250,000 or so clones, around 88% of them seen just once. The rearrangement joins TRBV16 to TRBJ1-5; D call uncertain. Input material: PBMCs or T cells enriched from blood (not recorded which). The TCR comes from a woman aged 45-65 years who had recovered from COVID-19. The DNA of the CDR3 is TGTGCCAGCAGCCAATCTGGGAGGACTCAGCCCCAGCATTTT. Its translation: CASSQSGRTQPQHF.